These 18 T cell receptor beta chains were sequenced from one sample in a study of beta chain features in type 1 diabetes (dated by TCRdb to 2016 to 2019). Library method: the immunoSEQ multiplex PCR assay. The entire isolated RNA was reverse transcribed using the High Capacity cDNA Reverse Transcription Kit, and thus expressed TCRB transcripts were sequenced. Entries here come from immuneACCESS through TCRdb and include only in-frame sequences with V and J called. Some clones fail to appear in such tables; in the studies checked, an unresolved V gene covers under half of the shortfall, and the cause of the remainder is unknown. The sample includes fewer than 650,000 clones, with about 16% observed a single time. The ten top clones hold roughly 0.098% of the sample. Sequences were obtained from naive CD4+ T cells from blood. This sample's cell subset or site label indicates: true naive CD4+ T cells. Receptors were obtained from a man between 18 and 35 years old in good health.

This chain uses TRBV5-8 with TRBJ2-7; a weak D match, TRBD1 (6 bases). The germline V gene has CDR1 SGHTS and CDR2 YDEGEE. Trimming cost V 1 base and J 0 bases, with 11 bases left between them. This CDR3 region has 15 residues. DNA of the CDR3: TGTGCCAGCAGCTTGTTCCAGGGGAGCTCCTACGAGCAGTACTTC. Translation gives CASSLFQGSSYEQYF.

The J gene is TRBJ1-1, the V gene TRBV6-5; a possible D gene is TRBD1 (5 bases). Per the germline V gene, CDR1 is MNHEY and CDR2 is SVGAGI. The CDR3 loop spans 13 amino acids. Trimming pared 6 bases from V and 5 bases from J, leaving 13 bases between. CDR3 DNA sequence: TGTGCCAGCAGACGAGTAGGGGAGACTGAAGCTTTCTTT. It codes for CASRRVGETEAFF.

This clone was detected only a few times. The V call is TRBV7-9, the J call TRBJ1-2; no clear D. The CDR3 length is 16 residues. Trimming stripped 0 bases from V and 1 base from J, with 12 bases between. Germline V gene sequence: CDR1 SEHNR, CDR2 FQNEAQ (reference sequence). CDR3 sequence: CASSLADAGYNYGYTF. DNA of the CDR3: TGTGCCAGCAGCTTAGCTGACGCGGGGTATAACTATGGCTACACCTTC.

The chain carries TRBV4-1 and TRBJ2-7; no clear D. The CDR3 is made up of 15 amino acids. Between the trimmed V and J ends, which lost 0 bases and 3 bases, there was a span of 12 bases. Germline V gene lookup returns CDR1 MGHRA and CDR2 YSYEKL. CDR3 residues: CASSQDGRRRYEQYF. Written as DNA, the CDR3 is TGCGCCAGCAGCCAAGATGGCAGGCGGCGCTACGAGCAGTACTTC.

The rearrangement links TRBV9 to TRBJ2-1; tentatively, D is TRBD2 (5 bases). CDR3 length: 16 residues. V was shortened by 2 bases and J by 1 base, with 13 bases between the two germline ends. Per germline, CDR1 SGDLS and CDR2 YYNGEE. The CDR3 DNA reads TGTGCCAGCAGCGTGCTTGCGGGTACTTCCTACAATGAGCAGTTCTTC. Its protein is CASSVLAGTSYNEQFF.

A few counts support this clone. The chain has TRBV5-1 and TRBJ2-2; 8 bases match TRBD1. Germline assignment: CDR1 SGHRS and CDR2 YFSETQ. The CDR3 totals 15 residues. V shed 4 bases and J 6 bases; nucleotides not matched to a gene: 8. DNA of the CDR3: TGCGCCAGCAGCATACAGGGGGAAGTGCCCGGGGAGCTGTTTTTT. Translated, it gives CASSIQGEVPGELFF.

This clone was observed a few times. The chain uses TRBV7-3 and TRBJ2-7; 8 positions agree with TRBD1. Germline CDR1 reads SGHTA; CDR2 reads FQGTGA. The CDR3 is made up of 15 amino acids. The ends lost 5 bases at V and 4 bases at J; junction bases unmatched: 10. Here the CDR3 reads CASSIRQGMIYEQYF. Written as DNA, the CDR3 is TGTGCCAGCAGCATTCGACAGGGGATGATATACGAGCAGTACTTC.

This clone was detected only a few times. The chain combines TRBV10-3 with TRBJ2-1, with 8 positions matching TRBD1. CDR1 and CDR2 from the germline V gene are ENHRY and SYGVKD. The CDR3 is made up of 14 amino acids. After removal of 10 bases from V and 9 bases from J, the junction contained 14 bases not matched to a gene. The CDR3 nucleotides are TGTGCCACCGAATTTGGACAGGGAACGAGTGAGCAGTTCTTC. As protein: CATEFGQGTSEQFF.

J is TRBJ1-2 and V is TRBV4-1; weak D call: TRBD1 (5 bases). The CDR3 spans 17 residues. CDR1 MGHRA and CDR2 YSYEKL come from the germline V gene. The V end lost 0 bases, the J end lost 6 bases, and 20 bases lay between the germline ends. This CDR3 is CASSQDKDPGIWNGYTF. The DNA of the CDR3 is TGCGCCAGCAGCCAAGATAAGGACCCAGGGATCTGGAATGGCTACACCTTC.

The chain employs TRBV6-6 and TRBJ2-5; no reliable D call. The CDR3 totals 15 residues. V lost 6 bases and J lost 5, with 19 bases in between. The germline V gene encodes CDR1 MNHNY and CDR2 SVGAGI (reference sequence). The chain's CDR3 is CASRERDTPSETQYF. CDR3 nucleotides: TGTGCCAGCAGGGAAAGAGACACCCCTTCGGAGACCCAGTACTTC.

This clone was observed a few times. This chain connects TRBV9 to TRBJ2-2; 8 nucleotides match TRBD1. This CDR3 comprises 19 residues. V shed 4 bases and J 2 bases; nucleotides not matched to a gene: 16. Germline CDR1 reads SGDLS; CDR2 reads YYNGEE. In DNA form, the CDR3 reads TGTGCCAGCAGCCCGCGTCCCGGGACAGGCTATCTCAACACCGGGGAGCTGTTTTTT. Translating gives CASSPRPGTGYLNTGELFF.

The rearrangement uses TRBV5-1 and TRBJ2-1; 9 bases are a match to TRBD1. The germline V gene has CDR1 SGHRS and CDR2 YFSETQ. Trimming at V came to 2 bases and at J to 6 bases, leaving 6 bases not matched to a gene. The CDR3 has 15 amino acids. CDR3 in amino acids: CASSFTGGAGNEQFF. The CDR3 nucleotides read TGCGCCAGCAGCTTCACAGGGGGCGCGGGCAATGAGCAGTTCTTC.

The chain employs TRBV21-1 and TRBJ2-7; no check of the table's D call, TRBD1, against the DNA was made. TRBV21-1 counts as a pseudogene. CDR3 length: 13 residues. The CDR3, as DNA: TGTGCCAGACCGGGACAACTCGAGTACGAGCAGTACTTC. It encodes CARPGQLEYEQYF.

This sequence joins TRBV6-5 and TRBJ1-2, with 9 nucleotides matching TRBD1. The CDR3 runs to 16 residues. Trimming cost V 0 bases and J 2 bases; bases outside gene matches: 4. Germline values: CDR1 MNHEY, CDR2 SVGAGI. In DNA form, the CDR3 reads TGTGCCAGCAGTTACTCGGGGACAGGGTGGAACTATGGCTACACCTTC. It translates to CASSYSGTGWNYGYTF.

This rearrangement joins TRBV7-2 to TRBJ1-1; D remains unclear. Trimming pared 7 bases from V and 0 bases from J, leaving 12 bases between. The CDR3 is 14 amino acids. CDR1 and CDR2 (germline): SGHTA, FQGNSA. CDR3 amino acids: CASTPGGLNTEAFF. The CDR3 DNA reads TGTGCCAGCACCCCAGGCGGACTGAACACTGAAGCTTTCTTT.

This clone was seen only a few times. The chain employs TRBV15 and TRBJ2-5; D gene unclear. From germline, CDR1 is LNHNV and CDR2 YYDKDF (reference sequence). Trimming took off 2 bases at V and 4 bases at J, with 14 bases between the two ends. CDR3 length: 15 amino acids. CDR3: CATSRSPNRGETQYF. The CDR3 nucleotides read TGTGCCACCAGCAGATCCCCCAACCGCGGAGAGACCCAGTACTTC.

The CDR3 loop is CASSLAIGGQPQHF. CDR3 nucleotides: TGTGCCAGCAGCTTGGCAATAGGGGGGCAGCCCCAGCATTTT. J is TRBJ1-5 and V is TRBV5-5; possible D gene TRBD1, 6 bases. The germline V gene has CDR1 SGHKS and CDR2 YYEKEE (reference sequence). The germline V and J ends were trimmed by 0 bases and 7 bases, with 11 bases remaining between them. This CDR3 region has 14 residues.

The chain recombines TRBV5-1 with TRBJ1-1, with a weak D call TRBD1 (5 bases). Per germline, CDR1 SGHRS and CDR2 YFSETQ. This CDR3 spans 13 amino acids. V lost 5 bases to trimming and J lost 3 bases, with 11 bases between them. The CDR3, as DNA: TGCGCCAGCAGAAGGGGTTGGGACACTGAAGCTTTCTTT. Its translation: CASRRGWDTEAFF.